Listed below are T cell receptor beta chains from one sample, sequenced in a study of response to subunit inactivated influenza vaccine. TCRdb reanalysed the RT-PCR reads using MiXCR and keeps one entry per CDR3 protein. The sample yields hundreds of thousands of distinct CDR3 sequences, 15% to 19% seen once. Sequencing used PBMCs from blood, obtained 11 to 12 days after vaccination. These receptors were obtained from a man aged 50-59 years who received an inactivated influenza vaccine. The CDR3 runs from the conserved cysteine through the conserved F or W. D genes are given only for firm matches. Some rows mark clone size as missing; the rest say once, few, many or name a class of expanded clone.

. many TRBJ2-3 TRBV12-3/TRBV12-4 TGTGCCAGCAGTCTCAGACAGAACACAGATACGCAGTATTTT CASSLRQNTDTQYF
TRBD1 few TRBJ2-2 TRBV11-2 TGTGCCAGCAGCCGATACAGGGGGAACACCGGGGAGCTGTTTTTT CASSRYRGNTGELFF
TRBD1 . TRBJ1-2 TRBV7-9 TGTGCCAGCACCAATATAGGGACAGGGGAAAGCTATGGCTACACCTTC CASTNIGTGESYGYTF
TRBD2 few TRBJ2-7 TRBV6-2/TRBV6-3 TGTGCCAGCAGTTACTCATGGCGGGGGAGTCTCAGCACCGAGCAGTACTTC CASSYSWRGSLSTEQYF
. many TRBJ1-2 TRBV20-1 TGCAGTGCTAGAGACAGGGTGAATGGCTACACCTTC CSARDRVNGYTF
. many TRBJ2-4 TRBV15 TGTGCCACCGGCTTGGGGACCTTCGGAAACATTCAGTACTTC CATGLGTFGNIQYF
. . TRBJ2-3 TRBV9 TGTGCCAGCAGCGTAGAATTAGATACGCAGTATTTT CASSVELDTQYF
. . TRBJ1-3 TRBV12-3/TRBV12-4 TGTGCCAGCAGTTTGATCCAGGCGGATTTT CASSLIQADF
. . TRBJ1-1 TRBV20-1 TGCAGTGCGTCGGACGGGAAAAACACTGAAGCTTTCTTT CSASDGKNTEAFF
. . TRBJ2-1 TRBV24-1 TGTGCCACCAGTGATTCCGACAGCAGCTCCTACAATGAGCAGTTCTTC CATSDSDSSSYNEQFF
TRBD2 . TRBJ2-1 TRBV28 TGTGCCAGCATGGGAGGGGCTGGGTCCTACAATGAGCAGTTCTTC CASMGGAGSYNEQFF
TRBD2 few TRBJ2-2 TRBV6-1 TGTGCCAGCAGACTATTAGCGGGAGGGTTTTACACCGGGGAGCTGTTTTTT CASRLLAGGFYTGELFF
TRBD2 few TRBJ2-1 TRBV6-2/TRBV6-3 TGTGCCAGCAGTACCGGGACTAGCGGGAGCTACAATGAGCAGTTCTTC CASSTGTSGSYNEQFF
. . TRBJ2-5 TRBV7-2 TGTGCCAGCAGCTTAGATCAGGGGGAGACCCAGTACTTC CASSLDQGETQYF
TRBD1 many TRBJ2-7 TRBV28 TGTGCCAGCAGTACAGGGGCCTACGAGCAGTACTTC CASSTGAYEQYF
. few TRBJ2-7 TRBV20-1 TGCAGTGCAGAACCTAGGACTGGGGAGCAGTACTTC CSAEPRTGEQYF
. many TRBJ2-3 TRBV12-3/TRBV12-4 TGTGCCAGCAGCCCATTCTTAGGGAGGGATACGCAGTATTTT CASSPFLGRDTQYF
TRBD1 . TRBJ2-5 TRBV19 TGTGCCAGTAGTATACAGGGGGCATCGGAGACCCAGTACTTC CASSIQGASETQYF
. few TRBJ2-2 TRBV15 TGTGCCACCAGCAGAGCACGATTCACCGGGGAGCTGTTTTTT CATSRARFTGELFF
. few TRBJ2-1 TRBV4-3 TGCGCCAGCAGTCAACGGGCGGGGGCAGGCAATGAGCAGTTCTTC CASSQRAGAGNEQFF
. few TRBJ2-3 TRBV5-1 TGCGCCAGCACTCCGAGGGGTAGCACAGATACGCAGTATTTT CASTPRGSTDTQYF
. . TRBJ2-3 TRBV6-2/TRBV6-3 TGTGCCAGCAGTTTGCGGCTGCCCGGATCTGGCACAGATACGCAGTATTTT CASSLRLPGSGTDTQYF
TRBD2 few TRBJ2-5 TRBV5-6 TGTGCCAGCAGCGTGGGCCGCATAGCGGGGGGGCACCCGTTTAGGGAGACCCAGTACTTC CASSVGRIAGGHPFRETQYF
. many TRBJ2-7 TRBV29-1 TGCAGCGTTGGTGAGGGGCCCTACGAGCAGTACTTC CSVGEGPYEQYF
TRBD1 few TRBJ2-3 TRBV20-1 TGCAGTGCCACGGACAGGACGGATACGCAGTATTTT CSATDRTDTQYF
. many TRBJ1-1 TRBV29-1 TGCAGCGCCAAAGGGTTGAACACTGAAGCTTTCTTT CSAKGLNTEAFF
TRBD1 few TRBJ2-5 TRBV28 TGTGCCAGCAAGGAACAGGGGGCACGTCGAGAGACCCAGTACTTC CASKEQGARRETQYF
. few TRBJ1-5 TRBV29-1 TGCAGCGTCCAAGACAGCTTCAATCAGCCCCAGCATTTT CSVQDSFNQPQHF
. . TRBJ2-1 TRBV20-1 TGCAGTGCTAGACCCAACAATGAGCAGTTCTTC CSARPNNEQFF
. . TRBJ2-2 TRBV2 TGTGCCAGCAGTGACAGGTCGGGAACCGGGGAGCTGTTTTTT CASSDRSGTGELFF
. few TRBJ2-6 TRBV19 TGTGCCAGTGACAGTCCCTCTGGGGCCAACGTCCTGACTTTC CASDSPSGANVLTF
TRBD2 few TRBJ2-1 TRBV20-1 TGCAGTGCCACGAACTTCCGGATTGCTAGCGGGGGCCATGAGCAGTTCTTC CSATNFRIASGGHEQFF
TRBD1 . TRBJ1-2 TRBV20-1 TGCAGTGCTAGTCCCGGACAGGGGGCGGGTGGCTACACCTTC CSASPGQGAGGYTF
TRBD1 many TRBJ1-1 TRBV20-1 TGCAGTGCTACCTCGGACAGGGTTGGGGCTTTCTTT CSATSDRVGAFF
. few TRBJ2-7 TRBV20-1 TGCAGTGCTAGAGACCCCGGCCCTCAGACAGCCAGATCCTACGAGCAGTACTTC CSARDPGPQTARSYEQYF
. few TRBJ2-7 TRBV11-2 TGTGCCAGCAGCTTAACCTTCGACAGGTTCAGCTCCTACGAGCAGTACTTC CASSLTFDRFSSYEQYF
TRBD1 . TRBJ2-4 TRBV11-2 TGTGCCAACACCCCCCGGCCCGGGACAGAAAAGACACAAGCCAAAAACATTCAGTACTTC CANTPRPGTEKTQAKNIQYF
TRBD2 . TRBJ2-5 TRBV20-1 TGCAGTGCTATACCGGGACTAGCGGTGGGGGCCCAGTACTTC CSAIPGLAVGAQYF